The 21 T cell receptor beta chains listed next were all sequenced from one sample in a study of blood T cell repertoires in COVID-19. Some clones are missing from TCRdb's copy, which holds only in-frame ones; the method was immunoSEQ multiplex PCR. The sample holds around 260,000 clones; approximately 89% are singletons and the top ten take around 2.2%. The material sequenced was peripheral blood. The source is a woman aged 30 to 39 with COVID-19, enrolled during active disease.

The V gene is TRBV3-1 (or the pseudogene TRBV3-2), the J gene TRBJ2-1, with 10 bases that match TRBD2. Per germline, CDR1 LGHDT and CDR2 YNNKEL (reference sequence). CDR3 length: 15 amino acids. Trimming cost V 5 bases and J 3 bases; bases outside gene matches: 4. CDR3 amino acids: CASSSIAGGYNEQFF. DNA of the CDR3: TGTGCCAGCAGCTCCATAGCGGGAGGCTACAATGAGCAGTTCTTC.

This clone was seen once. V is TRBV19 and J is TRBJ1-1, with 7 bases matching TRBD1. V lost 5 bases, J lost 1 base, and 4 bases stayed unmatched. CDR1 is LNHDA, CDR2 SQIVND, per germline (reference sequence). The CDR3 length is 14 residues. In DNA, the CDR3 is TGTGCCAGTAGTTTTGGGACAGCGAACACTGAAGCTTTCTTT. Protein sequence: CASSFGTANTEAFF. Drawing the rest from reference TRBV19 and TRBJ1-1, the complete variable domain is DGGITQSPKYLFRKEGQNVTLSCEQNLNHDAMYWYRQDPGQGLRLIYYSQIVNDFQKGDIAEGYSVSREKKESFPLTVTSAQKNPTAFYLCASSFGTANTEAFFGQGTRLTVV.

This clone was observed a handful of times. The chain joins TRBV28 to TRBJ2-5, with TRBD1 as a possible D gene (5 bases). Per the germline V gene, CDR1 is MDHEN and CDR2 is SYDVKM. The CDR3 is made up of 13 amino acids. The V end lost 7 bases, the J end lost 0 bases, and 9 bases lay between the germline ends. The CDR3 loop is CASTDRNQETQYF. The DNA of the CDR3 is TGTGCCAGCACTGACAGAAACCAAGAGACCCAGTACTTC.

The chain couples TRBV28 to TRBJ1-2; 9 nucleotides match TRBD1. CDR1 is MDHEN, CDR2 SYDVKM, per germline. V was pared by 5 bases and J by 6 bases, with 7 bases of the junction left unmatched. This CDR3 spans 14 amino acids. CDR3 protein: CASSLPGQGNGYTF. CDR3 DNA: TGTGCCAGCAGTCTCCCGGGACAGGGAAATGGCTACACCTTC.

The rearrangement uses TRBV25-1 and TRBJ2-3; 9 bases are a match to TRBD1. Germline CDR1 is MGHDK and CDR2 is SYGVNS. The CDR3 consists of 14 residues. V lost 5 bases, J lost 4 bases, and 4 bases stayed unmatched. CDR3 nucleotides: TGTGCCAGCAGTACAGGGGGCAGGGCAGATACGCAGTATTTT. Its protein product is CASSTGGRADTQYF.

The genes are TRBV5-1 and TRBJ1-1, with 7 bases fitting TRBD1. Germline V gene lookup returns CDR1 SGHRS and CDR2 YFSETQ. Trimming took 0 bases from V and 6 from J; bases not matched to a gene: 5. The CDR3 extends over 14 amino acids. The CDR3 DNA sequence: TGCGCCAGCAGCTTGGCCTCAGGGGGAGCTGAAGCTTTCTTT. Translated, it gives CASSLASGGAEAFF.

The CDR3 DNA reads as TGCAGCGTTGGCGTCCGGGGACTCAACACAGATACGCAGTATTTT. This codes for CSVGVRGLNTDTQYF. The chain is built from TRBV29-1 and TRBJ2-3, with D perhaps matching TRBD2 (6 bases). The germline V gene encodes CDR1 SQVTM and CDR2 ANQGSEA. The CDR3 is made up of 15 amino acids. V was clipped by 4 bases and J by 2 bases, with 16 bases between them.

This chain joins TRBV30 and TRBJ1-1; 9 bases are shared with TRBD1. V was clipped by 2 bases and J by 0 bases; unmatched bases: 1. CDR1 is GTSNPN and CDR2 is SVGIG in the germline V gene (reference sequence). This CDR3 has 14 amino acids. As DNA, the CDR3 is TGTGCCTGGAGTAGGGACAGGGTGAACACTGAAGCTTTCTTT. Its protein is CAWSRDRVNTEAFF.

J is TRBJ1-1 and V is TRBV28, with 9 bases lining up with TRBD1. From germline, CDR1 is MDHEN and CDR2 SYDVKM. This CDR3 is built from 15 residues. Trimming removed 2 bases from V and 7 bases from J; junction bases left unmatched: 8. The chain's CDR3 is CASSLLQGARNEAFF. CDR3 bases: TGTGCCAGCAGTTTACTACAGGGGGCTCGAAATGAAGCTTTCTTT.

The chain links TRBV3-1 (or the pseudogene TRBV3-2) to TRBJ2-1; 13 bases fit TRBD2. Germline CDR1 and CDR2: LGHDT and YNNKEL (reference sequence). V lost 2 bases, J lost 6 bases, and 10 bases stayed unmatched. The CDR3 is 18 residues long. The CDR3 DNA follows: TGTGCCAGCAGCCAACCGATAGGCCGGACTAGCGGGGGCAATGAGCAGTTCTTC. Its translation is CASSQPIGRTSGGNEQFF.

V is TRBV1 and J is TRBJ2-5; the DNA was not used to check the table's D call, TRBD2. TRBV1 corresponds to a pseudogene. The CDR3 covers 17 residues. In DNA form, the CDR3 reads TGCACCAGCAGCCAAGGGACTAGCGGGAGTAACCAAGAGACCCAGTACTTC. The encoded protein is CTSSQGTSGSNQETQYF.

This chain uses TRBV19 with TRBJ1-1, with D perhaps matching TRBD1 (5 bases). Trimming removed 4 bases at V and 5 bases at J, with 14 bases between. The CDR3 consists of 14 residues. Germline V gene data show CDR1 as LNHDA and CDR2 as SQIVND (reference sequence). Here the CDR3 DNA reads TGTGCCAGTAGTACGACAGCGGCGGGAACTGAAGCTTTCTTT. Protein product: CASSTTAAGTEAFF. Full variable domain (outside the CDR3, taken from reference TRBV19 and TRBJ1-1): DGGITQSPKYLFRKEGQNVTLSCEQNLNHDAMYWYRQDPGQGLRLIYYSQIVNDFQKGDIAEGYSVSREKKESFPLTVTSAQKNPTAFYLCASSTTAAGTEAFFGQGTRLTVV.

The CDR3 sequence: CSVPDRGRSGELFF. As DNA, the CDR3 is TGCAGCGTACCGGACAGGGGGCGAAGCGGGGAGCTGTTTTTT. V and J are TRBV29-1 and TRBJ2-2, with 11 bases that match TRBD1. CDR3 length equals 14 residues. From germline, CDR1 is SQVTM and CDR2 ANQGSEA. The trim removed 6 bases at V and 7 bases at J, leaving 7 bases unmatched.

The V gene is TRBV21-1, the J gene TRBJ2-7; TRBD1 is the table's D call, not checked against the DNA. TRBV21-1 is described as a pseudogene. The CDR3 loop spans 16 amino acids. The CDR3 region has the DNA TGTGCCAGCAGCAAGGACCGGGACAGGGGGACCTACGAGCAGTACTTC. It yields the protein CASSKDRDRGTYEQYF.

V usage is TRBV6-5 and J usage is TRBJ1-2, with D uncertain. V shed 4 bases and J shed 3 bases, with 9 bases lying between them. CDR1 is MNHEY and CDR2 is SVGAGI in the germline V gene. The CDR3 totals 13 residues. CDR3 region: CASSSDGYYGYTF. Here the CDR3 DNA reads TGTGCCAGCAGTTCCGACGGGTACTATGGCTACACCTTC.

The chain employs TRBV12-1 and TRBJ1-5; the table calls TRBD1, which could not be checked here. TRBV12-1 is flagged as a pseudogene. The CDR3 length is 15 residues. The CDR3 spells CASSSRTGGGQPQHF. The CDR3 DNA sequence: TGTGCCAGCAGCTCTCGGACAGGGGGCGGCCAGCCCCAGCATTTT.

The CDR3 here is CASSLSSGSYNEQFF. CDR3 in DNA: TGTGCCAGCAGTTTATCTAGCGGATCCTACAATGAGCAGTTCTTC. This rearrangement joins TRBV6-5 to TRBJ2-1, with TRBD2 identical over 7 bases. V lost 4 bases and J lost 1; bases outside the gene matches: 4. Germline V gene data show CDR1 as MNHEY and CDR2 as SVGAGI. This CDR3 contains 15 residues.

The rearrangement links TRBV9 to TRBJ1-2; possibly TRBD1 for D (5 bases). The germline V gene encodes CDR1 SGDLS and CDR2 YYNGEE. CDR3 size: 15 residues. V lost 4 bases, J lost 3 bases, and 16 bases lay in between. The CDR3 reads CASSPRQGSDYGYTF. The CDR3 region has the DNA TGTGCCAGCAGCCCGCGTCAGGGATCAGACTATGGCTACACCTTC.

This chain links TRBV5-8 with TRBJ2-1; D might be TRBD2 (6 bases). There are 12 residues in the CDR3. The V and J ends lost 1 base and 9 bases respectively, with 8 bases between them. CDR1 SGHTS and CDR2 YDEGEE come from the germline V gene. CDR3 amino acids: CASSLRGTEQFF. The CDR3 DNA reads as TGTGCCAGCAGCTTGCGGGGGACTGAGCAGTTCTTC.

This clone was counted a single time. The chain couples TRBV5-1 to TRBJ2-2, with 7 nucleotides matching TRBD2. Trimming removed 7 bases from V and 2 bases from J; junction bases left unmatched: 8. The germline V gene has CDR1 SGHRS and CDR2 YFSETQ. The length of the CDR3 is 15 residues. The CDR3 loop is CASGLTSVNTGELFF. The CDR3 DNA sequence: TGCGCCAGCGGTCTTACTAGCGTTAACACCGGGGAGCTGTTTTTT.

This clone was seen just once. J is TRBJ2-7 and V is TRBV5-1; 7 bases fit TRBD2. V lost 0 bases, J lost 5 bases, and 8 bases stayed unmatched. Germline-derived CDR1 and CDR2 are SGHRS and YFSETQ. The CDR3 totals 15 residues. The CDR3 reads CASSLGLADVHEQYF. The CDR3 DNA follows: TGCGCCAGCAGCTTGGGGCTAGCGGACGTACACGAGCAGTACTTC. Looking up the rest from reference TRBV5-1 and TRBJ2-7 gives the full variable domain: KAGVTQTPRYLIKTRGQQVTLSCSPISGHRSVSWYQQTPGQGLQFLFEYFSETQRNKGNFPGRFSGRQFSNSRSEMNVSTLELGDSALYLCASSLGLADVHEQYFGPGTRLTVT.